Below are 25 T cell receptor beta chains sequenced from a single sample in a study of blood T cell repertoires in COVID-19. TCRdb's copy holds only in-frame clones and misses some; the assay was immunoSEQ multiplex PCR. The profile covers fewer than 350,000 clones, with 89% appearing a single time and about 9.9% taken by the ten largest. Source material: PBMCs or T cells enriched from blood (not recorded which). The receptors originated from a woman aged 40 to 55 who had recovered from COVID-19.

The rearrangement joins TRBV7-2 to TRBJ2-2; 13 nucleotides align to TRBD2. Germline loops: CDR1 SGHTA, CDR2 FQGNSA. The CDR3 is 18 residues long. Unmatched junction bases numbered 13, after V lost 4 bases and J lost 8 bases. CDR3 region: CASSSPGLAGPTWGELFF. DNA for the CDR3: TGTGCCAGCAGCTCACCGGGACTAGCGGGGCCGACGTGGGGGGAGCTGTTTTTT.

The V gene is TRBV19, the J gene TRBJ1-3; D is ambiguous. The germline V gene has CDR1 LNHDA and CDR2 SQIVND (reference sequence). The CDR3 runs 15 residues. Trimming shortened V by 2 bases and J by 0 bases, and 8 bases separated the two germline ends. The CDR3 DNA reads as TGTGCCAGTAGTATAAGAGGGAGCTCTGGAAACACCATATATTTT. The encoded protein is CASSIRGSSGNTIYF. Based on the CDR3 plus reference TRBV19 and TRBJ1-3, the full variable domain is DGGITQSPKYLFRKEGQNVTLSCEQNLNHDAMYWYRQDPGQGLRLIYYSQIVNDFQKGDIAEGYSVSREKKESFPLTVTSAQKNPTAFYLCASSIRGSSGNTIYFGEGSWLTVV.

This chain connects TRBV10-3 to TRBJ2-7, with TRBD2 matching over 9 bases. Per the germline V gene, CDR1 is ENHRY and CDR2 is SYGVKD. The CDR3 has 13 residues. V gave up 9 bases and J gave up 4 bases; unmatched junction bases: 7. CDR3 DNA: TGTGCCATAACCGGGACTAGCAGTTACGAGCAGTACTTC. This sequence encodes CAITGTSSYEQYF.

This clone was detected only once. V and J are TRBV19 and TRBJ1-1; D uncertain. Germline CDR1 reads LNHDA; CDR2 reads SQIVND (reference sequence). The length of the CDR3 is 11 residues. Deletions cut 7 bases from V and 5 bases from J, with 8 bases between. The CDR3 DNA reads TGTGCCAGTACCTACGAGACTGAAGCTTTCTTT. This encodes CASTYETEAFF.

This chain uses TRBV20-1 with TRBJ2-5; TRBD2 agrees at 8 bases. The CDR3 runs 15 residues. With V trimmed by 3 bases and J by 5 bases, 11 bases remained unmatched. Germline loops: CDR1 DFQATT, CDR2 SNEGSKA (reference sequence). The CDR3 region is CSASAWTGGPETQYF. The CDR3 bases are TGCAGTGCTAGTGCGTGGACGGGGGGGCCGGAGACCCAGTACTTC.

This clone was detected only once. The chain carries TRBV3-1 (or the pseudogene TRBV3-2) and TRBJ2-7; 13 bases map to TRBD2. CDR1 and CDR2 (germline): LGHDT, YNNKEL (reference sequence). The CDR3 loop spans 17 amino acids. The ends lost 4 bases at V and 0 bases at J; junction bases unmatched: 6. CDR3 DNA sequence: TGTGCCAGCAGCCCTCTCACTAGCGGGAGGGCCTCCTACGAGCAGTACTTC. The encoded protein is CASSPLTSGRASYEQYF.

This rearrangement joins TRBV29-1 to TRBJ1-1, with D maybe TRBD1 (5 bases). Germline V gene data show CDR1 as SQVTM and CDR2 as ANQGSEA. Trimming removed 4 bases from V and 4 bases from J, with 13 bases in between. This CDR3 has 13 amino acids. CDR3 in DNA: TGCAGCGTTGCGGTTGTCGGGGGCACTGAAGCTTTCTTT. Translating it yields CSVAVVGGTEAFF.

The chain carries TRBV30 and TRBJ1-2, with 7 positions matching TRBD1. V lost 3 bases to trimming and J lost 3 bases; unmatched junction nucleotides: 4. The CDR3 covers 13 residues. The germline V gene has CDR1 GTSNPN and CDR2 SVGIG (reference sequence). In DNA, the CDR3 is TGTGCCTGGAGGCCGGGACAGCACTATGGCTACACCTTC. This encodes CAWRPGQHYGYTF.

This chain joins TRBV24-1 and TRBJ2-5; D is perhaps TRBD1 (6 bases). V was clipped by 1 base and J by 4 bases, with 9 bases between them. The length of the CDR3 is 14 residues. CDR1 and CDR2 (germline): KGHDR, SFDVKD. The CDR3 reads CATSDFGQIETQYF. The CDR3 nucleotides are TGTGCCACCAGTGATTTCGGACAGATAGAGACCCAGTACTTC.

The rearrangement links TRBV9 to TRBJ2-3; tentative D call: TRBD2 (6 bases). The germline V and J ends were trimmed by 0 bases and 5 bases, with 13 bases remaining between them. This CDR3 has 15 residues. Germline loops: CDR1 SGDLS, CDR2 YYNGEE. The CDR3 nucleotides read TGTGCCAGCAGCGTAGGGCCTTGGGGGGTAGATACGCAGTATTTT. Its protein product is CASSVGPWGVDTQYF.

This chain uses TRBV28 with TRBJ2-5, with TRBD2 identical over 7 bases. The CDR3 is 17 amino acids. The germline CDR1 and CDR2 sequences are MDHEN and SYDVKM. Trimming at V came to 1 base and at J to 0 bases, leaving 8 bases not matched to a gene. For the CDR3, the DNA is TGTGCCAGCAGTTTATTGGGAGCGGGGACGTACCAAGAGACCCAGTACTTC. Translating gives CASSLLGAGTYQETQYF. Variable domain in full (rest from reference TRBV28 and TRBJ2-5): DVKVTQSSRYLVKRTGEKVFLECVQDMDHENMFWYRQDPGLGLRLIYFSYDVKMKEKGDIPEGYSVSREKKERFSLILESASTNQTSMYLCASSLLGAGTYQETQYFGPGTRLLVL.

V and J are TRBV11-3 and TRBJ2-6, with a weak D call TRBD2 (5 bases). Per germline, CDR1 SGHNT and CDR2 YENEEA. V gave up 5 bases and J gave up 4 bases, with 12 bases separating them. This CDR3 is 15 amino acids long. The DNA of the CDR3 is TGTGCCAGCAGCCCAGGACTGGGGGGGGCCAACGTCCTGACTTTC. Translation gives CASSPGLGGANVLTF.

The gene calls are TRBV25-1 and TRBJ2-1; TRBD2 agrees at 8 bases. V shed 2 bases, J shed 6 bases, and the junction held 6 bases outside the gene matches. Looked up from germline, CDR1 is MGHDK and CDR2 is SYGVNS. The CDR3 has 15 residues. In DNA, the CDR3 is TGTGCCAGCAGTGAAACTATTGGGACTAGCAATGAGCAGTTCTTC. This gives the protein CASSETIGTSNEQFF.

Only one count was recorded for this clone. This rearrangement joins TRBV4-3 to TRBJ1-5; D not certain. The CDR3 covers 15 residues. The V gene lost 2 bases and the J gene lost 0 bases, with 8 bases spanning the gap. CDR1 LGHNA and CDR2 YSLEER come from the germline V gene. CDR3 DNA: TGCGCCAGCAGCCAATCAGCGTATAGCAATCAGCCCCAGCATTTT. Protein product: CASSQSAYSNQPQHF.

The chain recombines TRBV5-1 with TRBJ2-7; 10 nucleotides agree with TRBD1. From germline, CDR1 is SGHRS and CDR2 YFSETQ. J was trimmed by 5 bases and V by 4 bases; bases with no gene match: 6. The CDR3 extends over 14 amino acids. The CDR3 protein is CASSTTGGKNEQYF. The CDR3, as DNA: TGCGCCAGCAGCACGACAGGGGGCAAAAACGAGCAGTACTTC.

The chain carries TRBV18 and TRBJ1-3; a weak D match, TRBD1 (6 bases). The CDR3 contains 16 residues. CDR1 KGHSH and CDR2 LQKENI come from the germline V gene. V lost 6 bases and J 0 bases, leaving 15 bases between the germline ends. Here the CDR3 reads CASSLTQGYSGNTIYF. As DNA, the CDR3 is TGTGCCAGCTCGCTCACACAGGGTTACTCTGGAAACACCATATATTTT.

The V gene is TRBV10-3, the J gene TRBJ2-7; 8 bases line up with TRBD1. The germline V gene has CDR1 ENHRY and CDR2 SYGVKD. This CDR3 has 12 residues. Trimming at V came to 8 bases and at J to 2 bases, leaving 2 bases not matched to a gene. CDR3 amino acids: CAIGTGPYEQYF. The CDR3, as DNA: TGTGCCATCGGGACAGGCCCCTACGAGCAGTACTTC.

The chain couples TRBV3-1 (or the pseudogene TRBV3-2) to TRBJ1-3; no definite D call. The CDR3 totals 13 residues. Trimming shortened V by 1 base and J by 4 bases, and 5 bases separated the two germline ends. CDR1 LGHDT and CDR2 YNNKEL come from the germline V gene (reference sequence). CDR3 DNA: TGTGCCAGCAGCCAAGGCGGGGGAAACACCATATATTTT. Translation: CASSQGGGNTIYF.

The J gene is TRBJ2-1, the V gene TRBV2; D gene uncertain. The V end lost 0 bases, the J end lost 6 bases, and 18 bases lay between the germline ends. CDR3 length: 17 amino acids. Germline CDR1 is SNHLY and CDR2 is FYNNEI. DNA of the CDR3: TGTGCCAGCAGTGAAGCGCGGTGGTCCGCGAGTTCCAATGAGCAGTTCTTC. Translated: CASSEARWSASSNEQFF.

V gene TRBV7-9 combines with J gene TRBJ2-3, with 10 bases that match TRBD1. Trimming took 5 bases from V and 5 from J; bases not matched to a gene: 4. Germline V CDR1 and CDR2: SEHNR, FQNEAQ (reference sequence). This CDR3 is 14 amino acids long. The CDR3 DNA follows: TGTGCCAGCAGCCTACGGACAGGGGGAGATACGCAGTATTTT. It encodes CASSLRTGGDTQYF.

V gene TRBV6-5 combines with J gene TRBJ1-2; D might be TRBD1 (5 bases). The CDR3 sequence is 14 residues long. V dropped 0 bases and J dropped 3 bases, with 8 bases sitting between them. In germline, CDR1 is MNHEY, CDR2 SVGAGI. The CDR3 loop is CASSYSAGHYGYTF. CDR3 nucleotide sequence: TGTGCCAGCAGTTACTCAGCGGGGCACTATGGCTACACCTTC.

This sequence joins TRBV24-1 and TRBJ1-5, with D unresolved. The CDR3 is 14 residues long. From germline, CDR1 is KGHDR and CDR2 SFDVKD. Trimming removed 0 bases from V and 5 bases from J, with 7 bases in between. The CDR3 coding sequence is TGTGCCACCAGTGATTTGATCGAGGATCAGCCCCAGCATTTT. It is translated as CATSDLIEDQPQHF.

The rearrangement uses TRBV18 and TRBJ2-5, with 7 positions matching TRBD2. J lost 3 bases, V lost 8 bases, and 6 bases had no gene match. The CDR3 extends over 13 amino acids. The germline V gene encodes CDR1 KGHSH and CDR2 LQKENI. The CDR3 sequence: CASTQSGEETQYF. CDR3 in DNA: TGTGCCAGCACTCAGAGCGGGGAAGAGACCCAGTACTTC.

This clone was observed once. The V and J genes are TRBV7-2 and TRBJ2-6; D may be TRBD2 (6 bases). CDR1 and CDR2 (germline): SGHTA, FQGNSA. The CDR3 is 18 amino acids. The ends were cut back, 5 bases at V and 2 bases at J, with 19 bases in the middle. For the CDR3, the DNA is TGTGCCAGCAGCCTAGACGGGACTCTGGGTGCTGGGGCCAACGTCCTGACTTTC. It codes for CASSLDGTLGAGANVLTF.

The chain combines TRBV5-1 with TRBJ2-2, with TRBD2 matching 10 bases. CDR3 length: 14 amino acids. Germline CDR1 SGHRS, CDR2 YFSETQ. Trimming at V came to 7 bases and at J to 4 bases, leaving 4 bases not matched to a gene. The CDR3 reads CASAGTSVTGELFF. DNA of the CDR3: TGCGCCAGCGCCGGGACTAGCGTCACCGGGGAGCTGTTTTTT.